The 4 T cell receptor beta chains given below trace back to one sample, sequenced in a study of cytotoxic CD8 clonotypes in ibrutinib-treated CLL. The protocol was immunoSEQ multiplex PCR, while the TCRdb copy is restricted to in-frame clones and leaves out a portion. This sample has around 250,000 clones; 70% occur once, and the top ten carry roughly 15%. The specimen was PBMCs, collected after 24 months of ibrutinib treatment. These receptors were collected from a human donor with chronic lymphocytic leukemia.

This clone appeared a few times. The rearrangement joins TRBV2 to TRBJ1-5; D ambiguous. Germline V gene sequence: CDR1 SNHLY, CDR2 FYNNEI. This CDR3 comprises 15 residues. V lost 6 bases, J lost 2 bases, and 14 bases lay in between. The DNA for the CDR3 is TGTGCCAGCAGGGCCCTGGGAGCCGGCAATCAGCCCCAGCATTTT. Protein: CASRALGAGNQPQHF.

This chain uses TRBV20-1 with TRBJ2-7; D gene uncertain. V lost 5 bases, J lost 13 bases, and 18 bases lay in between. CDR3 size: 11 residues. Germline lookup yields CDR1 DFQATT and CDR2 SNEGSKA (reference sequence). The DNA for the CDR3 is TGCAGTGCTGTCTTTGGAGACACTCACTACTTC. This encodes CSAVFGDTHYF.

This chain joins TRBV27 and TRBJ2-7, with 7 bases lining up with TRBD2. After removal of 5 bases from V and 8 bases from J, the junction contained 15 bases not matched to a gene. The CDR3 extends over 15 amino acids. Per germline, CDR1 MNHEY and CDR2 SMNVEV (reference sequence). The CDR3 spells CASSTGGRSPYQQYF. Written as DNA, the CDR3 is TGTGCCAGCAGTACGGGAGGTCGGTCCCCGTACCAGCAGTACTTC.

The rearrangement uses TRBV27 and TRBJ2-2; 12 bases match TRBD2. The V gene's germline CDR1 is MNHEY and CDR2 SMNVEV (reference sequence). This CDR3 spans 16 amino acids. V trimming: 6 bases; J trimming: 5 bases; junction bases outside the gene matches: 7. CDR3 bases: TGTGCCAGCAGCCTATGGACTAGCGGGATTACCGGGGAGCTGTTTTTT. Amino acid sequence: CASSLWTSGITGELFF.